This T cell receptor (beta chain) was sequenced for a study of blood T cell repertoires in COVID-19. Study overall: Researchers got acute and convalescent COVID-19 samples from the United States, Italy and Spain. Nucleic acid was either cDNA or gDNA, and it came from T cells, B-cell-depleted T cells, or PBMCs.

As originally analysed: Amplification of reference gene primers was used by the study to estimate nucleated cell counts. The assay was immunoSEQ multiplex PCR, and TCRdb's table has in-frame clones only and misses some. V and J calls and clone size follow that table, whereas D and trimming were derived from the DNA. The sample holds approximately 190,000 clones, over 75% seen once. V lost 0 bases to trimming and J lost 8 bases, with 10 bases between them. Germline V gene data show CDR1 as LGHDT and CDR2 as YNNKEL (reference sequence). The CDR3 totals 13 residues. The rearrangement uses TRBV3-1 (or the pseudogene TRBV3-2) and TRBJ2-5; no firm D call. Sequencing was done on a sample of peripheral blood. The source of this sequence is a man at least 80 years old with acute or convalescent COVID-19. The CDR3 loop is CASSQDKRSTQYF. In nucleotides, the CDR3 is TGTGCCAGCAGCCAAGATAAGAGGAGTACCCAGTACTTC.